The 16 T cell receptor beta chains listed next were all sequenced from one sample in a study of identical twins. TCRdb used MiXCR to reprocess the 5' RACE reads, holding one entry per CDR3 protein. The table records approximately 1.8 million distinct CDR3 sequences, about 32% of them present only once. The specimen sequenced was cord blood. These TCRs come from a newborn girl in good health.

The chain is built from TRBV13 and TRBJ2-1; D gene unclear. The CDR3 length is 14 residues. Trimming pared 0 bases from V and 6 bases from J, leaving 9 bases between. Germline CDR1 and CDR2: PRHDT and FYEKMQ (reference sequence). The CDR3 sequence: CASSLGGELNEQFF. The CDR3 DNA reads TGTGCCAGCAGCTTAGGTGGCGAACTCAATGAGCAGTTCTTC.

The chain carries TRBV5-8 and TRBJ2-2; the D is unclear. This CDR3 region has 13 residues. V lost 5 bases and J lost 0, with 5 bases in between. Germline CDR1 is SGHTS and CDR2 is YDEGEE. The CDR3 DNA is TGTGCCAGCAGGTGGTCGAACACCGGGGAGCTGTTTTTT. Amino acid sequence: CASRWSNTGELFF.

The chain is built from TRBV28 and TRBJ2-7, with 11 bases fitting TRBD2. This CDR3 comprises 15 residues. V trimming: 4 bases; J trimming: 4 bases; junction bases outside the gene matches: 6. CDR1 and CDR2 (germline): MDHEN, SYDVKM. Written as DNA, the CDR3 is TGTGCCAGCAGTTCCCCCGGGACTAGCGGTTACGAGCAGTACTTC. Translating gives CASSSPGTSGYEQYF.

The chain has TRBV11-2 and TRBJ2-5, with TRBD1 as a possible D gene (6 bases). The tail of the sequence fits TRBJ2-7 better, so the J call may be wrong. This CDR3 region has 18 residues. The germline V gene has CDR1 SGHAT and CDR2 FQNNGV. The CDR3 loop is CASSLVPYRVWDDNEQYF. The CDR3 DNA sequence: TGTGCCAGCAGCTTAGTTCCATACAGGGTTTGGGACGACAACGAGCAGTACTTC.

Only a few counts were recorded for this clonotype. The chain recombines TRBV6-5 with TRBJ1-3; D unclear. The CDR3 consists of 13 residues. Germline CDR1 MNHEY, CDR2 SVGAGI. V dropped 7 bases and J dropped 0 bases, with 7 bases sitting between them. The CDR3 protein is CASMSGSGNTIYF. CDR3 nucleotide sequence: TGTGCCAGCATGTCGGGCTCTGGAAACACCATATATTTT.

The sample holds a few counts of this clonotype. The chain uses TRBV14 and TRBJ1-1; D call uncertain. V was shortened by 0 bases and J by 5 bases, with 10 bases between the two germline ends. There are 14 residues in the CDR3. Germline CDR1 and CDR2: SGHDN and FVKESK. As DNA, the CDR3 is TGTGCCAGCAGCCAAGATCGGCGCACTACTGAAGCTTTCTTT. It specifies CASSQDRRTTEAFF.

As concerns this clonotype: A junction boundary mismatches the germline segment, possibly from a read error. The chain employs TRBV20-1 and TRBJ1-2; D gene unclear. The CDR3 extends over 9 amino acids. Germline-derived CDR1 and CDR2 are DFQATT and SNEGSKA (reference sequence). The CDR3 loop reads CSVKSGCTF. CDR3 coding DNA: TGCAGTGTTAAAAGCGGCTGCACCTTC.

In this sample, this clonotype turned up a few times. The gene calls are TRBV20-1 and TRBJ2-1; TRBD2 matches 12 bases. The CDR3 has 16 amino acids. With V trimmed by 6 bases and J by 6 bases, 12 bases remained unmatched. From germline, CDR1 is DFQATT and CDR2 SNEGSKA (reference sequence). The CDR3, as DNA: TGCAGTGCCATGCCCCTAGCGGGAGGGCCGGTCAATGAGCAGTTCTTC. Translating gives CSAMPLAGGPVNEQFF.

The table lists this clonotype with many counts. The genes are TRBV29-1 and TRBJ2-4; 9 positions match TRBD1. The J call could be wrong; TRBJ2-7 is a better fit for the DNA end. This CDR3 contains 12 residues. The germline V gene has CDR1 SQVTM and CDR2 ANQGSEA. DNA for the CDR3: TGCAGCGTTGGGACAGGGGAGAGCGAGCAGTACTTC. Its protein product is CSVGTGESEQYF.

V and J are TRBV5-1 and TRBJ2-3; D might be TRBD2 (5 bases). Trimming removed 5 bases at V and 4 bases at J, with 17 bases between. This CDR3 region has 15 residues. Per the germline V gene, CDR1 is SGHRS and CDR2 is YFSETQ. The CDR3 sequence: CASSIIRGGPDTQYF. In nucleotides, the CDR3 is TGCGCCAGCAGTATTATTCGGGGTGGACCAGATACGCAGTATTTT.

This clonotype occurred a few times. The V gene is TRBV11-2, the J gene TRBJ2-3; unclear D gene. From germline, CDR1 is SGHAT and CDR2 FQNNGV. V was pared by 5 bases and J by 0 bases, with 9 bases between. The CDR3 extends over 14 amino acids. CDR3 nucleotides: TGTGCCAGCAGCCGCCTGAAGAGCACAGATACGCAGTATTTT. It is translated as CASSRLKSTDTQYF.

This sequence joins TRBV5-1 and TRBJ2-6; D possibly corresponds to TRBD1 (5 bases). Trimming shortened V by 1 base and J by 2 bases, and 10 bases separated the two germline ends. In germline, CDR1 is SGHRS, CDR2 YFSETQ. This CDR3 region has 16 residues. In DNA, the CDR3 is TGCGCCAGCAGCTTGCAGGGAACCGCTGGGGCCAACGTCCTGACTTTC. Its translation is CASSLQGTAGANVLTF.

The chain recombines TRBV15 with TRBJ2-3, with D possibly matching TRBD2 (6 bases). Germline V lookup: CDR1 LNHNV, CDR2 YYDKDF (reference sequence). V gave up 8 bases and J gave up 5 bases, with 14 bases separating them. The CDR3 loop spans 13 amino acids. The DNA for the CDR3 is TGTGCCACCTTGGACTATAGGGGAGATACGCAGTATTTT. It translates to CATLDYRGDTQYF.

This clonotype showed up just a few times. The chain combines TRBV2 with TRBJ1-2, with 7 bases fitting TRBD1. Looked up from germline, CDR1 is SNHLY and CDR2 is FYNNEI. This CDR3 has 15 amino acids. After removal of 7 bases from V and 0 bases from J, the junction contained 8 bases not matched to a gene. CDR3 amino acids: CASTRDRSPNYGYTF. In DNA form, the CDR3 reads TGTGCCAGCACCCGGGACAGATCCCCTAACTATGGCTACACCTTC.

The V and J genes are TRBV24-1 and TRBJ2-1; the match to TRBD2 covers 8 bases. The CDR3 runs 15 residues. Germline trimming cut 6 bases from V and 6 bases from J; bases unmatched to any gene: 9. The germline gives CDR1 KGHDR, CDR2 SFDVKD. The CDR3, as DNA: TGTGCCACCAGTATGAGCGGGAGAGGGGCCAATGAGCAGTTCTTC. Translating gives CATSMSGRGANEQFF.

This clonotype has a handful of counts. The CDR3 DNA is TGCAGTGCTAGAGGGAGGGGCCTTAGCTCCTATAATTCACCCCTCCACTTT. As protein: CSARGRGLSSYNSPLHF. V gene TRBV20-1 combines with J gene TRBJ1-6; TRBD1 might be the D (5 bases). Per germline, CDR1 DFQATT and CDR2 SNEGSKA (reference sequence). CDR3 length: 17 residues. Between the trimmed V and J ends, which lost 1 base and 0 bases, there was a span of 13 bases.